A single sample gave rise to the 22 T cell receptor beta chains below, sequenced in a study of T cells in narcolepsy. Data came from immunoSEQ multiplex PCR; TCRdb stores just in-frame clones and leaves some out. Here the sample spans about 40,000 clones, more than 70% being singletons. Sequencing was carried out using CD45RA- memory CD4+ T cells from PBMCs. The receptor set was obtained from a human donor with narcolepsy.

The chain carries TRBV11-3 and TRBJ1-2, with D possibly matching TRBD1 (5 bases). This CDR3 contains 12 residues. Germline V gene sequence: CDR1 SGHNT, CDR2 YENEEA. Trimming stripped 5 bases from V and 8 bases from J, with 12 bases between. The CDR3 loop is CASSPGDWGYTF. The CDR3 nucleotides read TGTGCCAGCAGCCCGGGGGATTGGGGCTACACCTTC.

The chain links TRBV7-3 to TRBJ1-1; TRBD1 matches at 9 bases. Germline assignment: CDR1 SGHTA and CDR2 FQGTGA. J was trimmed by 3 bases and V by 5 bases; bases with no gene match: 4. This CDR3 has 14 amino acids. DNA for the CDR3: TGTGCCAGCAGCAGGCGACAGGGGGACACTGAAGCTTTCTTT. This gives the protein CASSRRQGDTEAFF. Looking up the rest from reference TRBV7-3 and TRBJ1-1 gives the full variable domain: GAGVSQTPSNKVTEKGKYVELRCDPISGHTALYWYRQSLGQGPEFLIYFQGTGAADDSGLPNDRFFAVRPEGSVSTLKIQRTERGDSAVYLCASSRRQGDTEAFFGQGTRLTVV.

This chain joins TRBV4-3 and TRBJ1-2; tentative D call: TRBD1 (6 bases). CDR1 and CDR2 from the germline V gene are LGHNA and YSLEER. V gave up 0 bases and J gave up 7 bases, with 15 bases separating them. CDR3 length: 15 amino acids. The CDR3 DNA sequence: TGCGCCAGCAGCCAAGATAGGACAGCCTTGGCTGGCTACACCTTC. Encoded protein: CASSQDRTALAGYTF.

V gene TRBV19 combines with J gene TRBJ2-7; no clear D. The CDR3 is 16 residues long. The V gene lost 2 bases and the J gene lost 0 bases, with 14 bases spanning the gap. In germline, CDR1 is LNHDA, CDR2 SQIVND (reference sequence). This chain's CDR3 is CASSITSGSTSYEQYF. CDR3 bases: TGTGCCAGTAGTATAACATCAGGATCGACCTCCTACGAGCAGTACTTC.

V gene TRBV27 combines with J gene TRBJ2-3; D remains ambiguous. Trimming removed 6 bases from V and 0 bases from J, with 7 bases in between. Germline values: CDR1 MNHEY, CDR2 SMNVEV (reference sequence). The CDR3 consists of 13 residues. For the CDR3, the DNA is TGTGCCAGCAGCGGCGTTAGCACAGATACGCAGTATTTT. It is translated as CASSGVSTDTQYF.

In DNA form, the CDR3 reads TGTGCCAGCAGCCCAGGTGGGGCGGGAGGCCCACAAGAGCAGTTCTTC. Protein product: CASSPGGAGGPQEQFF. The chain joins TRBV7-9 to TRBJ2-1, with TRBD2 identical over 8 bases. After removal of 5 bases from V and 10 bases from J, the junction contained 16 bases not matched to a gene. Germline CDR1 is SEHNR and CDR2 is FQNEAQ (reference sequence). This CDR3 region has 16 residues.

This rearrangement joins TRBV5-1 to TRBJ2-5; D is undetermined. V lost 0 bases and J lost 2, with 8 bases in between. CDR3 length: 14 amino acids. CDR1 and CDR2 from the germline V gene are SGHRS and YFSETQ. The CDR3 loop is CASSLVHGQETQYF. The CDR3 region has the DNA TGCGCCAGCAGCTTGGTTCACGGTCAAGAGACCCAGTACTTC.

The chain couples TRBV29-1 to TRBJ2-5; no firm D call. V was cut by 4 bases and J by 2 bases, with 5 bases left in between. From germline, CDR1 is SQVTM and CDR2 ANQGSEA. The CDR3 is made up of 11 amino acids. The CDR3 reads CSVVLQETQYF. The CDR3 DNA reads TGCAGCGTTGTACTACAAGAGACCCAGTACTTC. The full variable domain, completed using reference TRBV29-1 and TRBJ2-5, is SAVISQKPSRDICQRGTSLTIQCQVDSQVTMMFWYRQQPGQSLTLIATANQGSEATYESGFVIDKFPISRPNLTFSTLTVSNMSPEDSSIYLCSVVLQETQYFGPGTRLLVL.

This clone was observed once. The V call is TRBV5-4, the J call TRBJ2-1; TRBD2 agrees at 14 bases. Germline CDR1 reads SGHNT; CDR2 reads YYREEE (reference sequence). With V trimmed by 4 bases and J by 0 bases, 6 bases remained unmatched. CDR3 length: 18 residues. Here the CDR3 reads CASSGGTSGGPSYNEQFF. The CDR3 nucleotides read TGTGCCAGCAGCGGTGGGACTAGCGGGGGCCCCTCCTACAATGAGCAGTTCTTC.

This chain joins TRBV7-8 and TRBJ2-3, with D possibly matching TRBD2 (6 bases). The V end lost 1 base, the J end lost 4 bases, and 18 bases lay between the germline ends. The CDR3 is 17 residues long. Germline V gene data show CDR1 as SGHVS and CDR2 as FQNEAQ. Written as DNA, the CDR3 is TGTGCCAGCAGCTTAGTTTTTCTGGGCTCGGGGGCAGATACGCAGTATTTT. Its translation is CASSLVFLGSGADTQYF.

This chain links TRBV14 with TRBJ2-5; possibly TRBD2 for D (7 bases). Per germline, CDR1 SGHDN and CDR2 FVKESK. The CDR3 is 18 residues long. The ends were cut back, 0 bases at V and 8 bases at J, with 25 bases in the middle. CDR3 bases: TGTGCCAGCAGCCAAGACCCACCTGGACTAGGGGGTAGTGTTACCCAGTACTTC. Translation gives CASSQDPPGLGGSVTQYF.

V is TRBV5-5 and J is TRBJ1-5; TRBD1 matches 8 bases. Per the germline V gene, CDR1 is SGHKS and CDR2 is YYEKEE (reference sequence). The trim removed 2 bases at V and 3 bases at J, leaving 4 bases unmatched. This CDR3 region has 15 residues. The CDR3 region is CASSFSQGANQPQHF. Here the CDR3 DNA reads TGTGCCAGCAGCTTTTCGCAGGGGGCCAATCAGCCCCAGCATTTT.

The J gene is TRBJ1-2, the V gene TRBV16; tentatively, D is TRBD1 (5 bases). The germline V gene encodes CDR1 KGHSY and CDR2 FQNENV. Trimming left V 0 bases short and J 5 bases short, with 13 bases between. This CDR3 is 15 amino acids long. This chain's CDR3 is CASSQSGFEGYGYTF. DNA for the CDR3: TGTGCCAGCAGCCAATCTGGTTTCGAGGGGTATGGCTACACCTTC.

This clone came up once. This rearrangement joins TRBV7-9 to TRBJ2-1; tentatively, D is TRBD1 (5 bases). V lost 1 base to trimming and J lost 7 bases, with 11 bases between them. From germline, CDR1 is SEHNR and CDR2 FQNEAQ (reference sequence). The length of the CDR3 is 14 residues. CDR3 sequence reads: CASSLVAGRNEQFF. In DNA, the CDR3 is TGTGCCAGCAGCTTAGTGGCAGGGCGGAATGAGCAGTTCTTC.

The chain carries TRBV20-1 and TRBJ1-1; D call uncertain. Germline V gene lookup returns CDR1 DFQATT and CDR2 SNEGSKA (reference sequence). CDR3 length: 11 residues. V was pared by 2 bases and J by 1 base, with 2 bases between. Here the CDR3 reads CSARWNTEAFF. The CDR3 DNA reads TGCAGTGCTAGATGGAACACTGAAGCTTTCTTT.

J is TRBJ2-3 and V is TRBV5-4, with D tentatively TRBD2 (7 bases). Per the germline V gene, CDR1 is SGHNT and CDR2 is YYREEE (reference sequence). With 1 base removed from V and 6 bases from J, the gap between germline ends came to 12 bases. This CDR3 spans 14 amino acids. The CDR3 region has the DNA TGTGCCAGCAGCTTGCGGGGGGCAAGGGATACGCAGTATTTT. Its protein is CASSLRGARDTQYF.

The chain employs TRBV19 and TRBJ1-1, with TRBD1 as a possible D gene (5 bases). With 1 base removed from V and 5 bases from J, the gap between germline ends came to 14 bases. Germline CDR1 LNHDA, CDR2 SQIVND (reference sequence). This CDR3 has 15 amino acids. The DNA of the CDR3 is TGTGCCAGTAGTATAGGCGGACAACGGAGGACTGAAGCTTTCTTT. This gives the protein CASSIGGQRRTEAFF.

This chain uses TRBV5-1 with TRBJ2-5; D might be TRBD2 (6 bases). Trimming stripped 4 bases from V and 5 bases from J, with 18 bases between. Per germline, CDR1 SGHRS and CDR2 YFSETQ. The CDR3 has 15 amino acids. In DNA, the CDR3 is TGCGCCAGCAGCCCGGGAGCCGGTGGCCGGGAGACCCAGTACTTC. Translated, it gives CASSPGAGGRETQYF.

This clone appeared a single time. The chain uses TRBV5-1 and TRBJ2-6, with D unresolved. Germline V gene data show CDR1 as SGHRS and CDR2 as YFSETQ. This CDR3 is 18 amino acids long. The V end was cut by 0 bases, the J end by 0 bases, with 13 bases between. As DNA, the CDR3 is TGCGCCAGCAGCTTGGCCCCTATGGGGAACTCTGGGGCCAACGTCCTGACTTTC. This sequence encodes CASSLAPMGNSGANVLTF. The complete variable domain, with remaining parts taken from reference TRBV5-1 and TRBJ2-6, reads KAGVTQTPRYLIKTRGQQVTLSCSPISGHRSVSWYQQTPGQGLQFLFEYFSETQRNKGNFPGRFSGRQFSNSRSEMNVSTLELGDSALYLCASSLAPMGNSGANVLTFGAGSRLTVL.

This chain connects TRBV4-1 to TRBJ1-1; D not resolved. Germline-derived CDR1 and CDR2 are MGHRA and YSYEKL. V lost 4 bases, J lost 6 bases, and 12 bases lay in between. The CDR3 contains 13 residues. CDR3 sequence: CASSPPRLAEAFF. CDR3 sequence (DNA): TGCGCCAGCAGCCCTCCACGACTCGCTGAAGCTTTCTTT.

This sequence joins TRBV11-1 and TRBJ2-7; D possibly corresponds to TRBD2 (6 bases). Germline CDR1 and CDR2: SGHAT and FQDESV (reference sequence). The CDR3 contains 15 residues. V was shortened by 4 bases and J by 1 base, with 14 bases between the two germline ends. The CDR3 bases are TGTGCCAGCAGCTCAAACGGACTAATTTCCTACGAGCAGTACTTC. Translated: CASSSNGLISYEQYF.

This chain links TRBV7-8 with TRBJ2-1; D perhaps matches TRBD1 (6 bases). Looked up from germline, CDR1 is SGHVS and CDR2 is FQNEAQ. V shed 4 bases and J shed 1 base, with 11 bases lying between them. The CDR3 is made up of 15 amino acids. This CDR3 is CASSSRTASYNEQFF. As DNA, the CDR3 is TGTGCCAGCAGCTCACGGACAGCTTCCTACAATGAGCAGTTCTTC.